This T cell receptor (beta chain) derives from a study of T cell responses to AZD1222 COVID-19 vaccine. Study information: Whether given at about 4 or about 12 weeks, second doses were pooled. General study results and limits: Following two doses of AZD1222, Spike-specific TCR breadth and depth rose. As reported, nearly half of all spike-specific TCRs target variant regions that are unmutated.

Generated by immunoSEQ multiplex PCR, the TCRdb table keeps only in-frame clones and is missing some. This sample yields 150,000 or so clones, of which around 89% are seen a single time; 5% to 5.5% belongs to the top ten. V dropped 6 bases and J dropped 8; count of bases not matched to a gene: 12. Germline values: CDR1 MNHEY, CDR2 SVGAGI. The CDR3 is made up of 14 amino acids. Regarding this clone: No antigen is known for it.

The V and J genes are TRBV6-5 and TRBJ1-2, with 7 bases that match TRBD1. The sample in question was peripheral blood, obtained on day 0 of AZD1222 vaccination. The source of this sequence is an adult in good health. CDR3 sequence (DNA): TGTGCCAGCAGCGATACAGGGGTTGTGCGGGGCTACACCTTC. Protein: CASSDTGVVRGYTF.